This record looks at one T cell receptor (beta chain) sequence and its context. The source of the sample is a study of blood T cell repertoires in COVID-19. About the research overall: Collection of acute and convalescent COVID-19 samples took place in the United States, Italy and Spain.

The CDR3 runs 15 residues. Germline CDR1 is GTSNPN and CDR2 is SVGIG (reference sequence). Losses at the gene ends were 3 bases for V and 7 bases for J; bases not matched to a gene: 7. Original data processing: Counts of nucleated cells, estimated from reference gene primer amplification, were obtained. The protocol was immunoSEQ multiplex PCR, while the TCRdb copy is restricted to in-frame clones and leaves out a portion. Clone size and V and J calls were adopted from that table, with D and trimming inferred from the DNA. The table includes approximately 110,000 clones, approximately 78% detected once.

This clonotype was sampled from a man between 65 and 85 years old with acute or convalescent COVID-19. The chain carries TRBV30 and TRBJ1-6; 9 bases fit TRBD1. The sequencing input was peripheral blood. The CDR3 loop is CAWSLQGAPNSPLHF. The DNA for the CDR3 is TGTGCCTGGAGCCTACAGGGGGCGCCCAATTCACCCCTCCACTTT.